This is a list of T cell receptor beta chains from one sample in a study of regulatory T cells in long-lasting Graves disease. TCRdb used MiXCR to reprocess the multiplex PCR reads, holding one entry per CDR3 protein. In the table there are under 250,000 distinct CDR3 sequences, around 21% of which are singletons. The sequencing here drew on peripheral blood mononuclear cells (PBMCs), taken at new diagnosis, from a patient treated with antithyroid drugs. Receptors originate from a female donor with Graves disease. The CDR3 runs from the conserved cysteine through the conserved F or W. Fields, in order: D gene, clone size, J gene, V gene, CDR3 DNA, CDR3 protein. D genes are given only for firm matches. The size entry is marked missing in some rows and otherwise reads once, few, many or a size class.

>NA|many|TRBJ2-1|TRBV6-2/TRBV6-3
TGTGCCAGCAGTTACCCCTACGAGCAGTTCTTC
CASSYPYEQFF
>NA|many|TRBJ2-3|TRBV7-2
TGTGCCAGCAGCTTAAGGGAAGGAGATACGCAGTATTTT
CASSLREGDTQYF
>TRBD2|few|TRBJ2-3|TRBV9
TGTGCCAGCAGCGCAGGACTAGCGGGAGTTCGTAATACGCAGTATTTT
CASSAGLAGVRNTQYF
>NA|NA|TRBJ2-5|TRBV7-8
TGTGCCAGCAGTTCCTACGGGGCGGAGACCCAGTACTTC
CASSSYGAETQYF
>NA|many|TRBJ1-4|TRBV5-1
TGCGCCAGCAGCCGAGGGGGGGCTGGCGAAAAACTGTTTTTT
CASSRGGAGEKLFF
>TRBD2|NA|TRBJ2-7|TRBV5-1
TGCGCCAGCAGCTTTTCGGGAGTCGGGACTAGCGGCTACGAGCAGTACTTC
CASSFSGVGTSGYEQYF
>TRBD2|many|TRBJ2-1|TRBV10-3
TGTGCCATCAGTCCGAGCGGGGGGAATCACAATGAGCAGTTCTTC
CAISPSGGNHNEQFF
>NA|many|TRBJ2-2|TRBV7-2
TGTGCCAGCAGCTTACTTCCTCGACGGACCACCGGGGAGCTGTTTTTT
CASSLLPRRTTGELFF
>TRBD2|few|TRBJ2-1|TRBV19
TGTGCCAGTCAGGGACTAGCGGGAGAGAATGAGCAGTTCTTC
CASQGLAGENEQFF
>NA|few|TRBJ1-6|TRBV6-1
TGTGCCAGCAGAAACGGACAGAATTCACCCCTCCACTTT
CASRNGQNSPLHF
>NA|many|TRBJ2-2|TRBV12-3/TRBV12-4
TGTGCCAGCAGGACGGGACGACAAAACACCGGGGAGCTGTTTTTT
CASRTGRQNTGELFF
>TRBD2|few|TRBJ2-1|TRBV24-1
TGTGCCATCGGGGGGGGATTGGATGAGCAGTTCTTC
CAIGGGLDEQFF
>TRBD2|NA|TRBJ2-1|TRBV20-1
TGCAGTGCTAGCATTAGCGGGGACCCTTCCTACAATGAGCAGTTCTTC
CSASISGDPSYNEQFF
>TRBD1|many|TRBJ2-7|TRBV7-9
TGTGCCAGCAGCTCCGAGCGGACAGGGAGCTACGAGCAGTACTTC
CASSSERTGSYEQYF
>NA|many|TRBJ2-3|TRBV12-3/TRBV12-4
TGTGCCAGCAGTCCCAGGGGCGGCACAGATACGCAGTATTTT
CASSPRGGTDTQYF
>NA|many|TRBJ1-2|TRBV7-2
TGTGCCAGCAGCCACTCGTGGGACGATTGGGGCTACACCTTC
CASSHSWDDWGYTF
>NA|many|TRBJ1-1|TRBV14
TGTGCCAGCAGCCCACGCCGGACAACCCAGAACACTGAAGCTTTCTTT
CASSPRRTTQNTEAFF
>NA|few|TRBJ2-4|TRBV4-3
TGCGCCAGCAGCCAAGACCCCCAGCGGGCAGCCAAAAACATTCAGTACTTC
CASSQDPQRAAKNIQYF
>NA|NA|TRBJ1-1|TRBV12-3/TRBV12-4
TGTGCCAGCAGTTTCAAGGGCGGCGGCACTGAAGCTTTCTTT
CASSFKGGGTEAFF
>TRBD1|many|TRBJ1-6|TRBV5-4
TGTGCCAGCAGCTTGGCCGGACAGGGGACACCCCTCCACTTT
CASSLAGQGTPLHF
>NA|once|TRBJ1-1|TRBV7-2
TGTGCCAGCAGCCCTAGCGGGGGGGTGAACACTGAAGCTTTCTTT
CASSPSGGVNTEAFF
>NA|many|TRBJ2-1|TRBV20-1
TGCAGTGCTAGGGATGGGGGGACTTACAATGAGCAGTTCTTC
CSARDGGTYNEQFF
>TRBD2|many|TRBJ2-3|TRBV7-8
TGTGCCAGCAGCTTAGCGACTAGCCCAGATACGCAGTATTTT
CASSLATSPDTQYF
>NA|many|TRBJ1-1|TRBV12-3/TRBV12-4
TGTGCCAGCAGACCTCTCAGCCAATCAGGGTTAAGAGGTACTGAAGCTTTCTTT
CASRPLSQSGLRGTEAFF
>NA|NA|TRBJ1-5|TRBV6-2/TRBV6-3
TGTGCCAGCAGTCGAGGGCATCACCCCAATCAGCCCCAGCATTTT
CASSRGHHPNQPQHF
>NA|few|TRBJ2-2|TRBV20-1
TGCAGTGCTAGAGATATAGCCGGGGAGCTGTTTTTT
CSARDIAGELFF
>NA|many|TRBJ2-7|TRBV6-9
TGTGCCAGCAGTTCACTAGCAAACGAGCAGTACTTC
CASSSLANEQYF
>NA|few|TRBJ2-2|TRBV12-5
TGTGCTAGTGGTTTGGCACAGAACTCCGGGGAGCTGTTTTTT
CASGLAQNSGELFF
>TRBD2|few|TRBJ2-3|TRBV13
TGTGCCAGCAGCTTAGACAAAGGACTAGCGGGAGTGGGGACCACAGATACGCAGTATTTT
CASSLDKGLAGVGTTDTQYF
>TRBD1|NA|TRBJ1-6|TRBV11-3
TGTGCCAGCAGCCAAGGCCAGGGGGCTAATTCACCCCTCCACTTT
CASSQGQGANSPLHF
>NA|many|TRBJ1-6|TRBV4-2
TGTGCCAGCAGCCAGGGACGGCTCCTTAATTCACCCCTCCACTTT
CASSQGRLLNSPLHF
>TRBD2|NA|TRBJ2-1|TRBV10-3
TGTGCCATCACCGATACGACTAGCGGGAGTTCTGAGCAGTTCTTC
CAITDTTSGSSEQFF
>TRBD1|NA|TRBJ1-1|TRBV20-1
TGCAGTGCTAGAGCCGACAGGGACACTGAAGCTTTCTTT
CSARADRDTEAFF
>NA|NA|TRBJ2-3|TRBV6-1
TGTGCCAGCAGTACCCTCGGGACTGCCCGTGCACATACGCAGTATTTT
CASSTLGTARAHTQYF
>NA|medium-sized|TRBJ2-1|TRBV11-3
TGTGCCAGCAGCTTAGTTCCCGATGAGCAGTTCTTC
CASSLVPDEQFF
>NA|many|TRBJ2-7|TRBV6-2/TRBV6-3
TGTGCCAGCAGCTCAACCCGAGGGGGAACATCCTACGAGCAGTACTTC
CASSSTRGGTSYEQYF
>NA|NA|TRBJ2-5|TRBV28
TGTGCCAGCAGACTTTGGGGGCGACGGGATCAAGAGACCCAGTACTTC
CASRLWGRRDQETQYF
>NA|few|TRBJ2-2|TRBV29-1
TGCAGCGTTGCCGGAATCACCGGGAAACGGACCGGGGAGCTGTTTTTT
CSVAGITGKRTGELFF
>NA|NA|TRBJ1-2|TRBV2
TGTGCCAGCAGTTCGGACAACCAGTATGGCTACACCTTC
CASSSDNQYGYTF
>TRBD1|few|TRBJ1-3|TRBV15
TGTGCCACCAGCAGAGATCAGGGGGCGACTGGAAACACCATATATTTT
CATSRDQGATGNTIYF
>TRBD2|NA|TRBJ2-1|TRBV7-9
TGTGCCAGCAGCCCGTGGCGGGAGGGGAGCGATGAGCAGTTCTTC
CASSPWREGSDEQFF
>TRBD1|many|TRBJ1-1|TRBV5-1
TGTGCCAGCAGCCTAGACAGGGGGACTGAAGCTTTCTTT
CASSLDRGTEAFF
>NA|few|TRBJ2-5|TRBV10-1
TGCGCCAGCAGTGTGGTCAGCCAAGAGACCCAGTACTTC
CASSVVSQETQYF
>NA|many|TRBJ2-1|TRBV20-1
TGCAGTGCTAGAGTATCGAGCGGTAGCTCCTACAATGAGCAGTTCTTC
CSARVSSGSSYNEQFF
>NA|NA|TRBJ2-5|TRBV14
TGTGCCAGCAGCCTACGACCGGGGTTTTATGATTCACAAGAGACCCAGTACTTC
CASSLRPGFYDSQETQYF
>NA|many|TRBJ2-2|TRBV2
TGTGCCAGCAGTGAAGAGGTCACCGGGGAGCTGTTTTTT
CASSEEVTGELFF
>NA|many|TRBJ1-5|TRBV4-3
TGCGCCAGCAGCCAAGGGGGGGCACACAATCAGCCCCAGCATTTT
CASSQGGAHNQPQHF
>NA|many|TRBJ1-1|TRBV7-8
TGTGCCAGCAGCCCACTGGCAGTCCAGAATGAAGCTTTCTTT
CASSPLAVQNEAFF
>NA|many|TRBJ2-7|TRBV20-1
TGCAGTGCTAGGGACAGCCTCAGCTACGAGCAGTACTTC
CSARDSLSYEQYF
>NA|many|TRBJ2-7|TRBV12-3/TRBV12-4
TGTGCCAGCAGCACCACAGCTTTCGAGCAGTACTTC
CASSTTAFEQYF
>TRBD2|many|TRBJ2-7|TRBV7-2
TGCGCCAGCAGCCCGGGACTAGCGGGAGTTGAGCAGTACTTC
CASSPGLAGVEQYF
>NA|many|TRBJ2-5|TRBV7-3
TGTGCCAGCAGCTCTACGCTAGGGGAGACCCAGTACTTC
CASSSTLGETQYF
>NA|NA|TRBJ1-3|TRBV29-1
TGCAGCGTTTTTCCTAGCTCTGGAAACACCATATATTTT
CSVFPSSGNTIYF
>TRBD1|NA|TRBJ1-6|TRBV19
TGTGCCAGTAGTACAAATCCGGGACAGCGAAATTCACCCCTCCACTTT
CASSTNPGQRNSPLHF
>NA|NA|TRBJ1-5|TRBV28
TGTGCCAGCAGTACATATTGGGGGGGATATAGGCCCCAGCATTTT
CASSTYWGGYRPQHF